This T cell receptor beta chain was identified during a study of T cell repertoires in cytomegalovirus infection. Overall study: A matching HLA type, together with CMV infection, was signaled by public TCR beta signatures. General study points: The cumulative frequency of public TCR beta families distinguished individuals who carried CMV together with the relevant HLA. Predominance within the ex vivo response was attributable to HLA-C-restricted CMV-specific TCR beta clonotypes.

V was cut by 0 bases and J by 2 bases, with 8 bases left in between. The CDR3 covers 14 residues. The germline CDR1 and CDR2 sequences are MNHEY and SVGEGT. This clonotype turned up a few times. Antigen: not known. TCRdb fed the reads into MiXCR, producing one record per CDR3 protein. In the table there are around 170,000 distinct CDR3 sequences, 17% of which are singletons. V and J are TRBV6-2 or TRBV6-3 and TRBJ2-7, with a possible D match to TRBD2 (5 bases). This clonotype originated in a human donor in good health (CMV status not recorded). Some clones in this sample may be carry-over from other donors' samples. The sample taken for sequencing was CD8+ T cells from PBMCs. The CDR3 DNA follows: TGTGCCAGCAGTTACTCGGGGAGCGCCTACGAGCAGTACTTC. Protein sequence: CASSYSGSAYEQYF.